The present entry profiles one TCR beta chain with its context. What it binds is not known. The sample comes from a study of naive and memory T cell subsets. Study-wide results and limits: Naive repertoires, especially CD8, held a few larger clonotypes, possibly memory cells re-expressing CD45RA.

An equimolar mix of two oligonucleotides served as the beta constant-region primer for TRBC1 and TRBC2. Four rounds of PCR amplified the ligated cDNA using nested alpha and beta constant-region primers plus SP2. Each CDR3 protein gets one entry after TCRdb re-called the UMI-ligation and nested PCR reads with MiXCR. Among about 90,000 distinct CDR3 sequences listed, around 11% were seen once. Germline CDR1 is MGHDK and CDR2 is SYGVNS. Germline trimming cut 1 base from V and 2 bases from J; bases unmatched to any gene: 8. This CDR3 spans 16 amino acids. V usage is TRBV25-1 and J usage is TRBJ2-7, with 7 bases fitting TRBD1. Specimen: naive CD4+ T cells from blood. This TCR derives from a human donor in good health. Here the CDR3 reads CASSESGRGIPYEQYF. CDR3 nucleotides: TGTGCCAGCAGTGAATCTGGCAGGGGGATACCCTACGAGCAGTACTTC.